This T cell receptor (beta chain) comes out of a study of monozygotic twins with inflammatory bowel disease (dated by TCRdb to about 2019). Looking at the study overall: The full study comprised 28 monozygotic twin pairs: nine German pairs (four IBD-concordant, five IBD-discordant) and 19 IBD-discordant Danish pairs. The search for disease-associated traits relied mainly on comparing IBD patients with their genetically identical healthy co-twins within discordant pairs. Each individual had, on average, about 151 000 unique TCRalpha sequences and 181 000 unique TCRbeta sequences available for analysis. The paper's findings and limits, for the study overall: No single strong signal or clonotype linked to IBD turned up in the results, so the idea that one exists was not supported. Because patients were on differing immunosuppressive treatments, the repertoires may have picked up extra background noise and inter-individual variability. Repertoire similarity did not differ between concordant and discordant twins, which could be due to limited statistical power. Measured by the inverse Simpson index, TCRbeta repertoire diversity was lower in IBD patients than in their healthy co-twins. Fewer clonotypes were shared with other individuals by IBD patients than by healthy twins, most markedly in patients showing signs of disease activity. Distinction between different T cell subtypes could not be achieved in the analysis.

The CDR3 runs 15 residues from the cysteine to the phenylalanine. DNA was not recorded. Preparation of the library involved 5' RACE. The input for every TCR library was roughly 3.5 ug of total RNA. For each sample, cDNA synthesis was carried out in eight separate reactions using SMARTScribe reverse transcriptase. Unique molecular identifiers containing a 6-nucleotide sample barcode were introduced through template switching during cDNA synthesis. Two nested PCRs of about 16 and 10 cycles amplified the TCRalpha and TCRbeta cDNA, and bead purification followed each PCR. Before amplification, the cDNA was treated with uracil DNA-glycosylase and purified using the QIAquick PCR purification kit. The second PCR added Illumina TruSeq-compatible adapters along with sample-specific barcodes. Library quality and concentration were checked on TapeStation and Qubit, and libraries were pooled at roughly 5 ng each. The pooled libraries were sequenced with 2 x 100 bp reads and custom sequencing primers on an Illumina HiSeq2500 single-index Rapid Run. For the original study's pipeline: PCR and sequencing errors were corrected by UMI-based consensus assembly using MiGEC version 1.2.6. MiXCR version 2.1.1 was used for V(D)J alignment, clonotype assembly and CDR3 extraction. Normalisation of gene usage, clonotype sharing and MAIT/NKT TCR abundance was achieved by analysing the top 1000, 10 000 and 20 000 clonotypes per sample. Diversity was computed as the inverse Simpson index with the vegan R package after downsampling to 27 000 UMIs. Paired Mann-Whitney U tests on discordant twin pairs were used, with Benjamini-Hochberg multiple-testing correction. TCRdb reanalyzed the reads, keeping one entry per CDR3 protein sequence and omitting DNA. TCRdb, rather than the study authors, made the V and J calls. The sample's clone listing holds fewer than 400,000 distinct CDR3 sequences. In total, the top ten clones hold 5.6% of the sample.

With respect to this clonotype: No cognate antigen has been identified for it.

An approximately 2.5 ml peripheral blood sample was drawn into PAXgene tubes per donor and stored at -80°C. Total RNA was isolated from whole blood with the PAXgene blood miRNA kit on an automated QIAcube, without T cell sorting. Peripheral blood from monozygotic twin pairs, either concordant or discordant for inflammatory bowel disease, underwent deep TCRalpha and TCRbeta repertoire profiling that used unique molecular barcoding. Smoking habits were recorded for all twin pairs, and each individual was classified as a current, former or never smoker. Sequenced: blood. This clonotype originated in a human donor with ulcerative colitis or Crohn's disease, or a healthy co-twin of an affected twin (not recorded which). The chain was built from TRBV12-3 or TRBV12-4 and TRBJ2-1; the D gene TCRdb calls, TRBD1, cannot be checked with no DNA. For the CDR3, the sequence is CASSFPAGPINEQFF.